These 4 T cell receptor beta chains share one sample of origin, sequenced in a study of cytomegalovirus exposure and HLA in healthy donors. The PCR employed 60 Vbeta primers together with 13 Jbeta primers. Assay: immunoSEQ multiplex PCR; the TCRdb copy retains only in-frame clones and omits some. This sample yields about 280,000 clones, of which 80% to 90% are seen a single time; about 2% belongs to the top ten. The sequenced sample consisted of PBMCs. Receptor source: a woman between 18 and 29 years old in good health and CMV-seronegative.

The chain uses TRBV2 and TRBJ1-1; TRBD1 might be the D (6 bases). V was cut by 9 bases and J by 5 bases, with 16 bases left in between. Germline CDR1 SNHLY, CDR2 FYNNEI. The CDR3 length is 13 residues. The CDR3 DNA is TGTGCCAGAGGGCGAGGGGGGGGAACTGAAGCTTTCTTT. Residues: CARGRGGGTEAFF.

The chain employs TRBV9 and TRBJ2-7, with 7 nucleotides matching TRBD1. From germline, CDR1 is SGDLS and CDR2 YYNGEE. This CDR3 comprises 13 residues. V was clipped by 5 bases and J by 2 bases; unmatched bases: 4. The CDR3 DNA reads TGTGCCAGCAGTGCCGGGACAGCCTACGAGCAGTACTTC. As protein: CASSAGTAYEQYF.

This clone has only one observation. The chain carries TRBV4-1 and TRBJ1-6, with D maybe TRBD1 (6 bases). The CDR3 is made up of 16 amino acids. Trimming removed 4 bases from V and 8 bases from J, with 18 bases in between. Germline V gives CDR1 MGHRA, CDR2 YSYEKL. The DNA of the CDR3 is TGCGCCAGCAGCCGATTTCCCGGGACACAGGATTCACCCCTCCACTTT. Translating it yields CASSRFPGTQDSPLHF.

The rearrangement uses TRBV18 and TRBJ1-2; TRBD1 might be the D (6 bases). This CDR3 spans 13 amino acids. Germline V gene data show CDR1 as KGHSH and CDR2 as LQKENI. Trimming removed 4 bases at V and 8 bases at J, with 14 bases between. The CDR3 sequence is CASSQTGFEGYTF. The CDR3 coding sequence is TGTGCCAGCTCACAAACAGGGTTTGAGGGCTACACCTTC. Supplemented by reference TRBV18 and TRBJ1-2, the full variable domain reads NAGVMQNPRHLVRRRGQEARLRCSPMKGHSHVYWYRQLPEEGLKFMVYLQKENIIDESGMPKERFSAEFPKEGPSILRIQQVVRGDSAAYFCASSQTGFEGYTFGSGTRLTVV.